The 19 T cell receptor beta chains reported below all come from one sample, sequenced in a study of T-cell memory formation after mild COVID-19. TCRdb fed the 5' RACE reads into MiXCR, producing one record per CDR3 protein. Among around 200,000 distinct CDR3 sequences listed, about 27% were seen once. The sequenced material came from PBMCs or a T cell subset sorted from them (not recorded which). These receptors all come from an adult woman who had mild COVID-19 (a few samples of this study predate the infection). Cell type and time point are not known.

This chain joins TRBV24-1 and TRBJ2-4, with D possibly TRBD2 on 7 matching bases. Looked up from germline, CDR1 is KGHDR and CDR2 is SFDVKD. V was shortened by 4 bases and J by 6 bases, with 15 bases between the two germline ends. CDR3 length equals 15 residues. The CDR3 spells CATSDQRGGGNIQYF. The DNA for the CDR3 is TGTGCCACCAGTGACCAAAGGGGGGGTGGAAACATTCAGTACTTC.

This chain joins TRBV12-3 or TRBV12-4 and TRBJ2-4; 7 positions match TRBD2. With 7 bases clipped from V and 13 bases from J, the junction kept 10 bases outside the gene matches. CDR3 length equals 12 residues. CDR3 sequence: CASTGAGARQYF. The CDR3 DNA follows: TGTGCCAGCACCGGGGCGGGAGCCCGGCAGTACTTC.

J is TRBJ2-7 and V is TRBV20-1; D is perhaps TRBD1 (5 bases). The CDR3 is 13 residues long. Trimming took 3 bases from V and 0 from J, leaving 9 bases between them. Germline CDR1 is DFQATT and CDR2 is SNEGSKA (reference sequence). CDR3 sequence reads: CSARRRASYEQYF. CDR3 DNA: TGCAGTGCTAGGCGCAGGGCCTCCTACGAGCAGTACTTC.

The gene calls are TRBV29-1 and TRBJ1-2; TRBD1 matches at 7 bases. Germline V gene data show CDR1 as SQVTM and CDR2 as ANQGSEA. This CDR3 comprises 14 residues. V gave up 2 bases and J gave up 4 bases; unmatched junction bases: 7. This CDR3 reads CSVELPGQSYGYTF. CDR3 nucleotides: TGCAGCGTTGAATTACCGGGACAGAGCTATGGCTACACCTTC.

This clonotype has a handful of counts. J is TRBJ2-3 and V is TRBV20-1; D is unresolved. V was clipped by 6 bases and J by 3 bases, with 13 bases between them. CDR1 DFQATT and CDR2 SNEGSKA come from the germline V gene (reference sequence). The CDR3 is made up of 13 amino acids. CDR3 DNA sequence: TGCAGTGCCACTCCTCCGGGTACAGATACGCAGTATTTT. This translates into CSATPPGTDTQYF.

CDR3 region: CSARVYRDNEQFF. The CDR3 DNA follows: TGCAGTGCTAGAGTTTATAGGGACAATGAGCAGTTCTTC. V is TRBV20-1 and J is TRBJ2-1; D gene ambiguous. Trimming took off 1 base at V and 5 bases at J, with 9 bases between the two ends. The CDR3 totals 13 residues. In germline, CDR1 is DFQATT, CDR2 SNEGSKA (reference sequence).

The chain employs TRBV9 and TRBJ1-2; tentative D call: TRBD1 (5 bases). The CDR3 is 14 amino acids. V shed 4 bases and J shed 4 bases, with 14 bases lying between them. CDR1 and CDR2 (germline): SGDLS, YYNGEE. The CDR3 here is CASSRRQITYGYTF. The CDR3, as DNA: TGTGCCAGCAGCCGTAGACAGATAACCTATGGCTACACCTTC. The variable domain in full, with the rest retrieved from reference TRBV9 and TRBJ1-2, is DSGVTQTPKHLITATGQRVTLRCSPRSGDLSVYWYQQSLDQGLQFLIQYYNGEERAKGNILERFSAQQFPDLHSELNLSSLELGDSALYFCASSRRQITYGYTFGSGTRLTVV.

The V and J genes are TRBV12-3 or TRBV12-4 and TRBJ2-5; D may match TRBD1 or TRBD2 (7 bases each). The CDR3 loop spans 15 amino acids. The germline V and J ends were trimmed by 5 bases and 5 bases, with 18 bases remaining between them. The CDR3 coding sequence is TGTGCCAGCAGTCGTTACAGGGGAGGGTGGGAGACCCAGTACTTC. It translates to CASSRYRGGWETQYF.

This clonotype turned up a few times. The chain joins TRBV12-3 or TRBV12-4 to TRBJ1-5; no definite D call. Trimming pared 2 bases from V and 1 base from J, leaving 9 bases between. This CDR3 spans 15 amino acids. This CDR3 is CASSLSPESNQPQHF. CDR3 nucleotide sequence: TGTGCCAGCAGTTTATCCCCGGAGAGCAATCAGCCCCAGCATTTT.

The gene calls are TRBV9 and TRBJ1-5; no firm D call. The germline V gene has CDR1 SGDLS and CDR2 YYNGEE. V shed 1 base and J shed 0 bases, with 2 bases lying between them. CDR3 length: 13 residues. The CDR3, as DNA: TGTGCCAGCAGCGTAAGTAGCAATCAGCCCCAGCATTTT. This gives the protein CASSVSSNQPQHF.

The chain is built from TRBV30 and TRBJ2-1; TRBD2 agrees at 13 bases. CDR3 length: 14 residues. The junction had 5 bases not matched to a gene; V was cut back by 5 bases and J by 7 bases. The germline V gene encodes CDR1 GTSNPN and CDR2 SVGIG (reference sequence). The CDR3, as DNA: TGTGCCTGGGATCCGGGACTAGCGGGAAATGAGCAGTTCTTC. It specifies CAWDPGLAGNEQFF. Complete variable domain (other parts from reference TRBV30 and TRBJ2-1): SQTIHQWPATLVQPVGSPLSLECTVEGTSNPNLYWYRQAAGRGLQLLFYSVGIGQISSEVPQNLSASRPQDRQFILSSKKLLLSDSGFYLCAWDPGLAGNEQFFGPGTRLTVL.

In this sample, this clonotype turned up a few times. The V and J genes are TRBV9 and TRBJ1-3; D is undetermined. V lost 0 bases, J lost 2 bases, and 12 bases lay in between. This CDR3 region has 16 residues. Germline V gene lookup returns CDR1 SGDLS and CDR2 YYNGEE. This chain's CDR3 is CASSVEKGTAGNTIYF. The CDR3 nucleotides are TGTGCCAGCAGCGTAGAAAAGGGAACGGCTGGAAACACCATATATTTT. Together with reference TRBV9 and TRBJ1-3, the CDR3 gives the full variable domain: DSGVTQTPKHLITATGQRVTLRCSPRSGDLSVYWYQQSLDQGLQFLIQYYNGEERAKGNILERFSAQQFPDLHSELNLSSLELGDSALYFCASSVEKGTAGNTIYFGEGSWLTVV.

Only a few counts were recorded for this clonotype. The chain is built from TRBV7-2 and TRBJ2-5; 7 bases are shared with TRBD1. This CDR3 is 19 amino acids long. Germline assignment: CDR1 SGHTA and CDR2 FQGNSA. V shed 2 bases, J shed 2 bases, and the junction held 17 bases outside the gene matches. The CDR3 here is CASSLPPLKDRTRQETQYF. Written as DNA, the CDR3 is TGTGCCAGCAGCTTACCCCCCCTTAAGGACAGGACTCGACAAGAGACCCAGTACTTC.

In this sample, this clonotype turned up a few times. The chain couples TRBV18 to TRBJ1-4; no clear D gene. CDR1 is KGHSH and CDR2 is LQKENI in the germline V gene. V lost 5 bases to trimming and J lost 9 bases, with 19 bases between them. The CDR3 consists of 15 residues. CDR3 loop: CASSFRTLGSQKLFF. The CDR3 DNA is TGTGCCAGCTCATTTCGGACCCTGGGGTCGCAAAAACTGTTTTTT.

The V call is TRBV4-2, the J call TRBJ1-6; D possibly corresponds to TRBD1 (5 bases). Germline CDR1 LGHNA, CDR2 YNFKEQ. Trimming stripped 1 base from V and 10 bases from J, with 14 bases between. There are 15 residues in the CDR3. The CDR3 sequence: CASSQVPRGGSPLHF. The CDR3 coding sequence is TGTGCCAGCAGCCAAGTTCCGCGGGGGGGATCACCCCTCCACTTT.

This clonotype showed up many times. The chain has TRBV14 and TRBJ2-7; 7 bases agree with TRBD1. The length of the CDR3 is 14 residues. Losses at the gene ends were 0 bases for V and 3 bases for J; bases not matched to a gene: 2. Germline V gives CDR1 SGHDN, CDR2 FVKESK. The CDR3 nucleotides read TGTGCCAGCAGCCAAGATAGGGGGCTCTACGAGCAGTACTTC. Amino acid sequence: CASSQDRGLYEQYF.

For this clonotype: At one end the junction does not follow the germline gene, possibly because of a read error. The chain recombines TRBV7-2 with TRBJ1-6; 7 bases map to TRBD1. Germline V gene lookup returns CDR1 SGHTA and CDR2 FQGNSA. The CDR3 runs to 17 residues. CDR3 nucleotides: TGTGCCAGCAGCCCCGTGGGGTGGGGGACAGCCCTTTCAGCCCTCCACTTT. Protein: CASSPVGWGTALSALHF.

This clonotype was found a few times. The rearrangement joins TRBV9 to TRBJ2-7, with D perhaps TRBD2 (5 bases). The CDR3 has 14 amino acids. Deletions cut 4 bases from V and 6 bases from J, with 17 bases between. The germline V gene has CDR1 SGDLS and CDR2 YYNGEE. The CDR3 sequence: CASSSPVGEIEQYF. The DNA of the CDR3 is TGTGCCAGCAGCTCCCCCGTCGGGGAAATCGAGCAGTACTTC.

This clonotype was recorded at least ten times. The chain combines TRBV29-1 with TRBJ1-2; D not resolved. The germline V and J ends were trimmed by 4 bases and 4 bases, with 13 bases remaining between them. The CDR3 runs to 13 residues. The germline V gene encodes CDR1 SQVTM and CDR2 ANQGSEA. The CDR3 DNA sequence: TGCAGCGTTGGGCCAAACTCCGGCTATGGCTACACCTTC. It is translated as CSVGPNSGYGYTF. The full variable domain, in which reference TRBV29-1 and TRBJ1-2 provide the parts outside the CDR3, is SAVISQKPSRDICQRGTSLTIQCQVDSQVTMMFWYRQQPGQSLTLIATANQGSEATYESGFVIDKFPISRPNLTFSTLTVSNMSPEDSSIYLCSVGPNSGYGYTFGSGTRLTVV.